This T cell receptor (beta chain) was profiled in a study of CD8 T cells in ankylosing spondylitis. Overall study results and limits: Blood of patients with ankylosing spondylitis appeared to be characterized by a TCR beta motif of 8 or 9 highly homologous variants. Prior literature has documented some motif variants in synovial fluid and blood from reactive arthritis. Disease-linked clones proved CD8+ and comparatively uncommon in peripheral blood.

Quantitative molecular-barcoded 5'-RACE generated the TCR beta libraries. MiXCR, applied by TCRdb to the 5' RACE reads, yields one record per CDR3 protein. The table has fewer than 750,000 distinct CDR3 sequences, 15% to 20% seen once. For this clonotype: The antigen remains undetermined.

V was pared by 5 bases and J by 2 bases, with 13 bases between. CDR1 and CDR2 from the germline V gene are SEHNR and FQNEAQ (reference sequence). This CDR3 spans 14 amino acids. The sample consisted of blood, either unsorted or a sorted T cell fraction (not recorded which). The sequence came from a male donor with ankylosing spondylitis. The chain links TRBV7-9 to TRBJ2-7, with D possibly matching TRBD1 (6 bases). CDR3 amino acids: CASSRGQQTYEQYF. Written as DNA, the CDR3 is TGTGCCAGCAGCCGCGGACAGCAGACCTACGAGCAGTACTTC.